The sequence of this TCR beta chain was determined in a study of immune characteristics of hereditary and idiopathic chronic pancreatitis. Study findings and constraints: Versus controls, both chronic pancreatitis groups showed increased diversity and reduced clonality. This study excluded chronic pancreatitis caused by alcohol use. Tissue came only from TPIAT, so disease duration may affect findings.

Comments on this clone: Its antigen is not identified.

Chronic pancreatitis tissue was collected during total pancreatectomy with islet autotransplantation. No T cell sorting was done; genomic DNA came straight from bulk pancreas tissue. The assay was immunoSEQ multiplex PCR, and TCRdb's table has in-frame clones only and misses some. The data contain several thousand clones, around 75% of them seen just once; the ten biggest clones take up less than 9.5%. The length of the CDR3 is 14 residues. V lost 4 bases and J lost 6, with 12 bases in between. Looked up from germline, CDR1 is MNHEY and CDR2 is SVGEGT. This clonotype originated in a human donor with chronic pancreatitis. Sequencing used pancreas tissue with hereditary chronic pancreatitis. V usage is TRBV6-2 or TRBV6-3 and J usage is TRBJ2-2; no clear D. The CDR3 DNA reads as TGTGCCAGCAGTTTGGGCGCCGGCCCCGGGGAGCTGTTTTTT. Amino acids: CASSLGAGPGELFF.